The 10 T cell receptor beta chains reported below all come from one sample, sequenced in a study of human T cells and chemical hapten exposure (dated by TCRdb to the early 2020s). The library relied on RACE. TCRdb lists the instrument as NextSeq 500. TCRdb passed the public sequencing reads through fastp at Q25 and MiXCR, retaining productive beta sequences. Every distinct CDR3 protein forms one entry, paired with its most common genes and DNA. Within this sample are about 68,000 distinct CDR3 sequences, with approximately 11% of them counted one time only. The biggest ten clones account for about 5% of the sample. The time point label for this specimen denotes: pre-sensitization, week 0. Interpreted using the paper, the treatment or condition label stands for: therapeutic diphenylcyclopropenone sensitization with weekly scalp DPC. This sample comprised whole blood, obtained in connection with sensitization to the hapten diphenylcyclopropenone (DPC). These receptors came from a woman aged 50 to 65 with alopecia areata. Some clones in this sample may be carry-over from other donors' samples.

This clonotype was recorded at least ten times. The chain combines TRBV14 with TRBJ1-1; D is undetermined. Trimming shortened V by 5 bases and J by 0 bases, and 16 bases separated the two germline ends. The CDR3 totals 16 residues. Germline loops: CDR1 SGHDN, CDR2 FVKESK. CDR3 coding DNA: TGTGCCAGCAGCGGCGCGGACTCTCGCATGAACACTGAAGCTTTCTTT. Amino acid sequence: CASSGADSRMNTEAFF.

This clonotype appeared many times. The CDR3 protein is CASTTGLGQSEQFF. The CDR3 bases are TGTGCCAGCACCACCGGGCTTGGGCAGAGTGAGCAGTTCTTC. This rearrangement joins TRBV6-2 or TRBV6-3 to TRBJ2-1; no definite D call. CDR1 and CDR2 (germline): MNHEY, SVGEGT. V lost 7 bases to trimming and J lost 9 bases, with 19 bases between them. CDR3 length equals 14 residues.

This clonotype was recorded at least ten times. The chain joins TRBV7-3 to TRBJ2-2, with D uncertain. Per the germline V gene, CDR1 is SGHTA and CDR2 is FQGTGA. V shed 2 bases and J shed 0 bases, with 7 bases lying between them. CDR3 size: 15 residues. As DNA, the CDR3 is TGTGCCAGCAGCTTAGCCGGATCGAACACCGGGGAGCTGTTTTTT. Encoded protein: CASSLAGSNTGELFF.

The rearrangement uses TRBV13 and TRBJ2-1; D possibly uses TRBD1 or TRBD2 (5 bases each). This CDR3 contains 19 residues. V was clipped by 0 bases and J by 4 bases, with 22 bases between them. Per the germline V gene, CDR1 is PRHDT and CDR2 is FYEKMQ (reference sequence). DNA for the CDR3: TGTGCCAGCAGCTTAGGATCTAGGGACGTTGATTTAGCGTACAATGAGCAGTTCTTC. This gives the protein CASSLGSRDVDLAYNEQFF.

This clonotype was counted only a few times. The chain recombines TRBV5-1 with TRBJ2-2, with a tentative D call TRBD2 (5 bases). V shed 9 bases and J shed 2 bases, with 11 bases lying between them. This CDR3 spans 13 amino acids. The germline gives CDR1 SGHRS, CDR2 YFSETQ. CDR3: CATGEGNTGELFF. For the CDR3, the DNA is TGCGCCACCGGAGAGGGAAACACCGGGGAGCTGTTTTTT. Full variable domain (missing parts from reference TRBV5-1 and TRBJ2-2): KAGVTQTPRYLIKTRGQQVTLSCSPISGHRSVSWYQQTPGQGLQFLFEYFSETQRNKGNFPGRFSGRQFSNSRSEMNVSTLELGDSALYLCATGEGNTGELFFGEGSRLTVL.

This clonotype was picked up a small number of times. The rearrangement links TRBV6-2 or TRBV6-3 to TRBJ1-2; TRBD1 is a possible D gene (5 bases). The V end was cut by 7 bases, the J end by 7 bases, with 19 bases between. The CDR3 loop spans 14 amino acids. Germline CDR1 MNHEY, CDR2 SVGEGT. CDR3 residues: CASMQGMVWSGYTF. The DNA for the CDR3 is TGTGCCAGCATGCAGGGAATGGTATGGAGTGGCTACACCTTC.

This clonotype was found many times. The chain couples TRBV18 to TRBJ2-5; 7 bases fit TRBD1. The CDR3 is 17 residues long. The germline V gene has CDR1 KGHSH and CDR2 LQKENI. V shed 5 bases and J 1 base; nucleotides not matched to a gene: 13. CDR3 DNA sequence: TGTGCCAGCTCAAAGTCTACTCCCGGGACAGTCCAAGAGACCCAGTACTTC. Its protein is CASSKSTPGTVQETQYF.

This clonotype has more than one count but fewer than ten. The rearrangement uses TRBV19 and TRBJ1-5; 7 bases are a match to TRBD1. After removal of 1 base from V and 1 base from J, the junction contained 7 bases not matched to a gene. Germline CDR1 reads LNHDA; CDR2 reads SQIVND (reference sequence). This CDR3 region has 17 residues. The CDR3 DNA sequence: TGTGCCAGTAGTATAGGTGTTGGGACAGCGAGCAATCAGCCCCAGCATTTT. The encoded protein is CASSIGVGTASNQPQHF.

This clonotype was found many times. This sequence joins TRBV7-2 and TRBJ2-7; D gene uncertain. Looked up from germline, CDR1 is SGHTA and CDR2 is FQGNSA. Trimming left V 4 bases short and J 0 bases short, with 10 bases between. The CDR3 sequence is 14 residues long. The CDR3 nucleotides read TGTGCCAGCAGCTCTACGGCAGGCTCCTACGAGCAGTACTTC. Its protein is CASSSTAGSYEQYF.

CDR3 in amino acids: CASSLTPPQGAFNEQFF. The CDR3 DNA sequence: TGTGCCAGCAGCCTAACCCCACCACAGGGGGCCTTCAATGAGCAGTTCTTC. V and J are TRBV11-3 and TRBJ2-1; TRBD1 aligns across 9 bases. The CDR3 sequence is 17 residues long. V was pared by 5 bases and J by 6 bases, with 14 bases of the junction left unmatched. Germline V gene lookup returns CDR1 SGHNT and CDR2 YENEEA.